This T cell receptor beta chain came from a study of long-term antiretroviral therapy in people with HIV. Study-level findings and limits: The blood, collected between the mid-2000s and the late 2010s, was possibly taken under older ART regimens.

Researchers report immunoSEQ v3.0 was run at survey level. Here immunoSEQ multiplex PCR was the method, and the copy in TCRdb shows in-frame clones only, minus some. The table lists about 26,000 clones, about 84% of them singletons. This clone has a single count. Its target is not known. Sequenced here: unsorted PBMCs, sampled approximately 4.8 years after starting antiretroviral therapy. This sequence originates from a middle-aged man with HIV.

The CDR3 loop is CASSVETSGNTIYF. The CDR3 DNA is TGTGCCAGCAGCGTAGAGACCTCTGGAAACACCATATATTTT. The chain joins TRBV9 to TRBJ1-3; D gene ambiguous. CDR3 length equals 14 residues. With 0 bases removed from V and 0 bases from J, the gap between germline ends came to 4 bases. The germline gives CDR1 SGDLS, CDR2 YYNGEE.